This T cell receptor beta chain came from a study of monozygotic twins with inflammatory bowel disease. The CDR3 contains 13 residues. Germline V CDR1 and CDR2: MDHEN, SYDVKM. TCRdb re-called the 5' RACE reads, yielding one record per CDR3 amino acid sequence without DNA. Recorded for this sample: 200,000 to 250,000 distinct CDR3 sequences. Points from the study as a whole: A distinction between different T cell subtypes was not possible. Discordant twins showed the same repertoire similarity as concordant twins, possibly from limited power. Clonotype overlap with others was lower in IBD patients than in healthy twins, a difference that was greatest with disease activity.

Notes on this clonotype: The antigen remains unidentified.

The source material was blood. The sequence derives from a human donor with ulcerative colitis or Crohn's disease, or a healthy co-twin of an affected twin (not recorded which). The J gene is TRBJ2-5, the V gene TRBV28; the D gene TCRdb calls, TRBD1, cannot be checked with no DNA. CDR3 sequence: CASSFGAQETQYF.